This TCR beta chain was sequenced for a study of tumor and adjacent non-tumor tissue in lung cancer. CDR1 is MNHNY and CDR2 is SVGAGI in the germline V gene (reference sequence). V gave up 6 bases and J gave up 3 bases; unmatched junction bases: 13. This CDR3 is 16 amino acids long. No cell sorting was done before RNA was extracted from the tissue. This non-tumor lung sample came from over 3 cm beyond the tumor edge. Overall study results and limits: Significantly higher TCR diversity was found in tumor than normal lung. Patients with more diverse tumor TCRs had worse survival.

As to this clonotype: What it binds is unknown. Given a much more abundant clone one base away, this may be a read error.

A modified ARM-PCR protocol with three rounds of nested PCR amplified TCRbeta. TCRdb processed the multiplex PCR reads anew with MiXCR; each CDR3 protein has one entry. The data contain approximately 79,000 distinct CDR3 sequences, less than 85% of them singletons. The chain uses TRBV6-6 and TRBJ2-7, with TRBD2 matching over 8 bases. The sample taken for sequencing was distant non-tumor lung tissue. The clonotype comes from a man between 65 and 80 years old with non-small cell lung cancer. CDR3: CASSKTSGGVIYEQYF. In nucleotides, the CDR3 is TGTGCCAGCAGCAAAACTAGCGGAGGAGTGATCTACGAGCAGTACTTC.